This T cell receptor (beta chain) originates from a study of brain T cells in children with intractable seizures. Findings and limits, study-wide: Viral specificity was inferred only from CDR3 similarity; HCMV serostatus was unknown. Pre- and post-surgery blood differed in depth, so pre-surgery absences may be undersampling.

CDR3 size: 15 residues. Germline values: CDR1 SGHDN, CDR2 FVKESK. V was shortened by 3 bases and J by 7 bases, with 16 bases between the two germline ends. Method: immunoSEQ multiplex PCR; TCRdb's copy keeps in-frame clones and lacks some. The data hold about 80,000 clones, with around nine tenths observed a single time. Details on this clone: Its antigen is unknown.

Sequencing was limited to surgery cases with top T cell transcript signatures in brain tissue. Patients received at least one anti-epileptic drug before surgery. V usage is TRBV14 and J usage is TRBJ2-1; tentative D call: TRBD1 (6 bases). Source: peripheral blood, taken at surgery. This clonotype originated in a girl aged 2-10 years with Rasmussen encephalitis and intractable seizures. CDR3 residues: CASSHWTDRWNEQFF. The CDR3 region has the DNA TGTGCCAGCAGCCATTGGACAGACCGTTGGAATGAGCAGTTCTTC. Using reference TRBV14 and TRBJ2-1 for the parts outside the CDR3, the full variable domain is EAGVTQFPSHSVIEKGQTVTLRCDPISGHDNLYWYRRVMGKEIKFLLHFVKESKQDESGMPNNRFLAERTGGTYSTLKVQPAELEDSGVYFCASSHWTDRWNEQFFGPGTRLTVL.